These 20 T cell receptor beta chains share one sample of origin, sequenced in a study of shared clonotypes between healthy human individuals. Measured with immunoSEQ multiplex PCR; TCRdb has only the in-frame clones, and not every one. The sample lists around 2,100,000 clones, approximately 94% seen once, with 1% to 1.5% in the top ten. Naive CD8 isolation took CD45RO-negative cells positively selected for CCR7 and excluded terminally differentiated effector memory CD45RA+ cells. Sequenced: naive CD8+ T cells sorted from blood. The receptors come from a man in his late teens or twenties in good health.

About this clone itself: The sample holds other DNA sequences that translate to the same CDR3. The chain is built from TRBV9 and TRBJ2-3; D ambiguous. Germline lookup yields CDR1 SGDLS and CDR2 YYNGEE. The CDR3 contains 12 residues. The ends were cut back, 3 bases at V and 1 base at J, with 3 bases in the middle. The CDR3 is CASSGRTDTQYF. The CDR3 coding sequence is TGTGCCAGCAGCGGGCGCACAGATACGCAGTATTTT.

This chain links TRBV4-1 with TRBJ1-2; D is perhaps TRBD1 (5 bases). Looked up from germline, CDR1 is MGHRA and CDR2 is YSYEKL. The CDR3 is 15 amino acids. V was shortened by 0 bases and J by 5 bases, with 13 bases between the two germline ends. Here the CDR3 DNA reads TGCGCCAGCAGCCAAGAAGGTTTCGGGGGTTATGGCTACACCTTC. Translation: CASSQEGFGGYGYTF.

The chain is built from TRBV2 and TRBJ2-3; D gene uncertain. Between the trimmed V and J ends, which lost 0 bases and 5 bases, there was a span of 15 bases. The germline V gene has CDR1 SNHLY and CDR2 FYNNEI. The CDR3 loop spans 16 amino acids. The chain's CDR3 is CASSEAGPSWLDTQYF. CDR3 nucleotide sequence: TGTGCCAGCAGTGAAGCTGGGCCGTCTTGGTTAGATACGCAGTATTTT.

The chain combines TRBV27 with TRBJ2-5, with 14 bases matching TRBD2. Trimming cost V 4 bases and J 9 bases; bases outside gene matches: 7. The CDR3 totals 15 residues. The germline gives CDR1 MNHEY, CDR2 SMNVEV (reference sequence). The CDR3 DNA reads as TGTGCCAGCAGTTCAGGCGTGACTAGCGGGGGGGCCCAGTACTTC. Protein sequence: CASSSGVTSGGAQYF.

On this clone itself: One junction end does not reproduce the germline sequence, and a read error may be involved. V is TRBV7-7 and J is TRBJ2-7; 7 bases match TRBD1. This CDR3 is built from 15 residues. Germline CDR1 and CDR2: SSHAT and FNYEAQ (reference sequence). CDR3 nucleotides: TGTGCTAGCAGCTTAGGCCCGGCAGGGGGCTACGAGCAGTACTTC. Amino acid sequence: CASSLGPAGGYEQYF.

This chain uses TRBV5-4 with TRBJ2-6; tentative D call: TRBD1 (6 bases). The CDR3 spans 17 residues. V was shortened by 4 bases and J by 0 bases, with 14 bases between the two germline ends. Germline V lookup: CDR1 SGHNT, CDR2 YYREEE (reference sequence). The CDR3 DNA reads TGTGCCAGCAGCCCGCCGGACAGACACTCTGGGGCCAACGTCCTGACTTTC. It translates to CASSPPDRHSGANVLTF.

CDR3 residues: CASSMLAGLADTQYF. CDR3 nucleotides: TGTGCCAGCAGCATGCTAGCGGGGTTAGCAGATACGCAGTATTTT. The rearrangement joins TRBV2 to TRBJ2-3; 9 nucleotides line up with TRBD2. Germline V gene data show CDR1 as SNHLY and CDR2 as FYNNEI. With 6 bases clipped from V and 4 bases from J, the junction kept 8 bases outside the gene matches. The CDR3 spans 15 residues.

V and J are TRBV4-1 and TRBJ2-1; weak D call: TRBD1 (5 bases). CDR3 size: 14 residues. The V gene lost 4 bases and the J gene lost 8 bases, with 15 bases spanning the gap. In germline, CDR1 is MGHRA, CDR2 YSYEKL. The CDR3 region has the DNA TGCGCCAGCAGCCCACAGGTCCAATTACATGAGCAGTTCTTC. Protein product: CASSPQVQLHEQFF.

CDR3 sequence reads: CASTSLGEKLFF. The CDR3 DNA reads TGTGCCAGCACCTCCCTAGGTGAAAAACTGTTTTTT. The rearrangement joins TRBV11-2 to TRBJ1-4; D unclear. V was pared by 7 bases and J by 7 bases, with 10 bases between. This CDR3 spans 12 amino acids. Germline V gene sequence: CDR1 SGHAT, CDR2 FQNNGV.

The chain is built from TRBV11-2 and TRBJ2-2; 9 bases are a match to TRBD1. The CDR3 is 17 residues long. J lost 0 bases, V lost 1 base, and 3 bases had no gene match. Germline-derived CDR1 and CDR2 are SGHAT and FQNNGV. The CDR3 DNA reads as TGTGCCAGCAGCTTAGGTCGACAGGGGGCGAACACCGGGGAGCTGTTTTTT. This codes for CASSLGRQGANTGELFF. The full variable domain, its missing parts supplied by reference TRBV11-2 and TRBJ2-2, is EAGVAQSPRYKIIEKRQSVAFWCNPISGHATLYWYQQILGQGPKLLIQFQNNGVVDDSQLPKDRFSAERLKGVDSTLKIQPAKLEDSAVYLCASSLGRQGANTGELFFGEGSRLTVL.

The rearrangement joins TRBV13 to TRBJ1-1; 10 nucleotides line up with TRBD1. Germline loops: CDR1 PRHDT, CDR2 FYEKMQ (reference sequence). V was pared by 5 bases and J by 5 bases, with 8 bases of the junction left unmatched. This CDR3 has 15 residues. Here the CDR3 DNA reads TGTGCCAGCAGCGGGACCGGGACAGGGGAAACTGAAGCTTTCTTT. Translating gives CASSGTGTGETEAFF.

This rearrangement joins TRBV13 to TRBJ2-3, with TRBD2 matching 7 bases. The V and J ends lost 2 bases and 0 bases, in that order; junction bases with no gene match: 2. Germline V lookup: CDR1 PRHDT, CDR2 FYEKMQ (reference sequence). The CDR3 has 15 amino acids. Here the CDR3 DNA reads TGTGCCAGCAGCTTACTAGCGGTTAGCACAGATACGCAGTATTTT. Protein product: CASSLLAVSTDTQYF.

The chain carries TRBV5-6 and TRBJ2-3, with 8 nucleotides matching TRBD1. This CDR3 is 16 amino acids long. V lost 0 bases and J lost 1; bases outside the gene matches: 4. Germline values: CDR1 SGHDT, CDR2 YYEEEE. The CDR3 sequence is CASSLATGVGTDTQYF. CDR3 DNA: TGTGCCAGCAGCTTGGCGACAGGGGTTGGCACAGATACGCAGTATTTT. Filled out from reference TRBV5-6 and TRBJ2-3, the complete variable domain reads DAGVTQSPTHLIKTRGQQVTLRCSPKSGHDTVSWYQQALGQGPQFIFQYYEEEERQRGNFPDRFSGHQFPNYSSELNVNALLLGDSALYLCASSLATGVGTDTQYFGPGTRLTVL.

The chain is built from TRBV2 and TRBJ2-1; the D gene could be TRBD1 or TRBD2 (6 bases each). V lost 4 bases to trimming and J lost 0 bases, with 13 bases between them. This CDR3 contains 16 residues. CDR1 is SNHLY, CDR2 FYNNEI, per germline. Here the CDR3 reads CASSVGGLGSYNEQFF. The CDR3 region has the DNA TGTGCCAGCAGTGTAGGGGGACTCGGCTCCTACAATGAGCAGTTCTTC.

The rearrangement joins TRBV30 to TRBJ1-3; TRBD1 is a possible D gene (5 bases). This CDR3 has 15 amino acids. Trimming removed 2 bases from V and 0 bases from J, with 11 bases in between. The germline V gene has CDR1 GTSNPN and CDR2 SVGIG (reference sequence). The CDR3 region is CAWSLSDSSGNTIYF. CDR3 coding DNA: TGTGCCTGGAGTTTGTCAGACAGCTCTGGAAACACCATATATTTT.

In regard to this clone: Sequence at one end of the junction differs from germline and may be a read error. The chain employs TRBV5-1 and TRBJ2-1; TRBD2 matches at 7 bases. Germline CDR1 SGHRS, CDR2 YFSETQ. This CDR3 is built from 15 residues. CDR3 loop: CASSLGLTSYYEQFF. Written as DNA, the CDR3 is TGCGCCAGCAGCTTGGGCCTGACTAGCTACTATGAGCAGTTCTTC.

About this clone itself: Other DNA sequences in this sample translate to the same CDR3. The genes are TRBV7-8 and TRBJ1-5; weak D call: TRBD1 (6 bases). Germline V lookup: CDR1 SGHVS, CDR2 FQNEAQ. This CDR3 spans 15 amino acids. V shed 5 bases and J shed 4 bases, with 15 bases lying between them. CDR3 nucleotide sequence: TGTGCCAGCAGCCTCGTAGGGGGTGGGAATCAGCCCCAGCATTTT. This codes for CASSLVGGGNQPQHF.

The V call is TRBV9, the J call TRBJ2-7, with a weak D call TRBD2 (7 bases). The ends were cut back, 0 bases at V and 3 bases at J, with 13 bases in the middle. CDR1 and CDR2 (germline): SGDLS, YYNGEE. The CDR3 totals 15 residues. DNA of the CDR3: TGTGCCAGCAGCGTAGGGGAGGGGGTAGTCTACGAGCAGTACTTC. It is translated as CASSVGEGVVYEQYF.

The chain carries TRBV30 and TRBJ2-3; TRBD2 matches at 7 bases. The trim removed 5 bases at V and 0 bases at J, leaving 8 bases unmatched. Per the germline V gene, CDR1 is GTSNPN and CDR2 is SVGIG (reference sequence). The CDR3 is 15 amino acids. The CDR3 DNA sequence: TGTGCCTGGGCGGGGACTATATCTAGCACAGATACGCAGTATTTT. Translated, it gives CAWAGTISSTDTQYF. Together with reference TRBV30 and TRBJ2-3, the CDR3 gives the full variable domain: SQTIHQWPATLVQPVGSPLSLECTVEGTSNPNLYWYRQAAGRGLQLLFYSVGIGQISSEVPQNLSASRPQDRQFILSSKKLLLSDSGFYLCAWAGTISSTDTQYFGPGTRLTVL.

This rearrangement joins TRBV2 to TRBJ2-7; D might be TRBD1 or TRBD2, each matching 5 bases. The CDR3 length is 13 residues. The germline CDR1 and CDR2 sequences are SNHLY and FYNNEI. V lost 4 bases to trimming and J lost 3 bases, with 10 bases between them. CDR3 nucleotides: TGTGCCAGCAGTGTCGGGGCTGGCTACGAGCAGTACTTC. This encodes CASSVGAGYEQYF. The whole variable domain, remainder taken from reference TRBV2 and TRBJ2-7, is EPEVTQTPSHQVTQMGQEVILRCVPISNHLYFYWYRQILGQKVEFLVSFYNNEISEKSEIFDDQFSVERPDGSNFTLKIRSTKLEDSAMYFCASSVGAGYEQYFGPGTRLTVT.